This TCR beta chain was identified during a study of radiation and T cells in renal cell carcinoma. Points from the study as a whole: Irradiated tumors held more dominant CDR3 motifs than control tumors.

About this clone: Its specificity is unknown.

The germline gives CDR1 LGHNA, CDR2 YNFKEQ. Trimming removed 4 bases from V and 3 bases from J; junction bases left unmatched: 6. The length of the CDR3 is 15 residues. The protocol was immunoSEQ multiplex PCR, while the TCRdb copy is restricted to in-frame clones and leaves out a portion. This sample has 25,000 or so clones, with over 50% found just once. The treatment was: treatment-naive control, cytoreductive nephrectomy. The sequence derives from a human donor with renal cell carcinoma. The rearrangement uses TRBV4-2 and TRBJ2-3; 8 nucleotides line up with TRBD2. This sample comprised tumor tissue, obtained from a patient whose treatment was nephrectomy without radiotherapy. The CDR3 DNA sequence: TGTGCCAGCAGCCCTACCGGGGGGGGGACAGATACGCAGTATTTT. Translated: CASSPTGGGTDTQYF.